This TCR beta chain was recovered during a study of cytomegalovirus exposure and HLA in healthy donors. The CDR3 consists of 14 residues. Germline CDR1 reads LNHDA; CDR2 reads SQIVND (reference sequence). V lost 6 bases to trimming and J lost 2 bases; unmatched junction nucleotides: 5. Both 60 Vbeta primers and 13 Jbeta primers went into the PCR. Data came from immunoSEQ multiplex PCR; TCRdb stores just in-frame clones and leaves some out. This table has 140,000 to 150,000 clones, about 75% appearing once. On this clone: Its antigen is unknown.

Whole-study results and caveats: High specificity and sensitivity for cytomegalovirus status were reported for the classifier. The number of N-insertions in an Asian-associated ancestry cluster was reportedly below the 666-donor mean in a later analysis.

The sample consisted of PBMCs. The TCR originated in a woman between 25 and 40 years old in good health and CMV-seronegative. V usage is TRBV19 and J usage is TRBJ2-3; 7 bases match TRBD2. CDR3 coding DNA: TGTGCCAGTAGGGCTAGCGGCCTCACAGATACGCAGTATTTT. Translation gives CASRASGLTDTQYF.